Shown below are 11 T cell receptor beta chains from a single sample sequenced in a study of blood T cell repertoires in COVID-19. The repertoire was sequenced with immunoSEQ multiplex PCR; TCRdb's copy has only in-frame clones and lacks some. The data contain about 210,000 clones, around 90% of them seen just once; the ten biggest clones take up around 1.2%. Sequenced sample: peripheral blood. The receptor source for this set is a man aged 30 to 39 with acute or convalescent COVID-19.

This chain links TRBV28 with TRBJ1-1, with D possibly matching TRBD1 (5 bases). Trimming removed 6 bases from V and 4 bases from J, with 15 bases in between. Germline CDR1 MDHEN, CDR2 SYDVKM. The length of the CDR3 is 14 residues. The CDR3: CASSRWGVSTEAFF. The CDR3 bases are TGTGCCAGCAGCCGGTGGGGGGTGAGCACTGAAGCTTTCTTT. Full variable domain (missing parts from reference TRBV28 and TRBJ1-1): DVKVTQSSRYLVKRTGEKVFLECVQDMDHENMFWYRQDPGLGLRLIYFSYDVKMKEKGDIPEGYSVSREKKERFSLILESASTNQTSMYLCASSRWGVSTEAFFGQGTRLTVV.

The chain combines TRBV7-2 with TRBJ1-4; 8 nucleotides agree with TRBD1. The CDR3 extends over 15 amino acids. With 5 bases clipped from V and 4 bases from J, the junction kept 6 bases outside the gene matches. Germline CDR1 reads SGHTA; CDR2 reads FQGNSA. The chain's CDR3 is CASSQGQGGNEKLFF. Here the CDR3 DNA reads TGTGCCAGCAGCCAAGGACAGGGTGGTAATGAAAAACTGTTTTTT. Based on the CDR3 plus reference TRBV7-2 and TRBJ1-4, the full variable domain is GAGVSQSPSNKVTEKGKDVELRCDPISGHTALYWYRQSLGQGLEFLIYFQGNSAPDKSGLPSDRFSAERTGGSVSTLTIQRTQQEDSAVYLCASSQGQGGNEKLFFGSGTQLSVL.

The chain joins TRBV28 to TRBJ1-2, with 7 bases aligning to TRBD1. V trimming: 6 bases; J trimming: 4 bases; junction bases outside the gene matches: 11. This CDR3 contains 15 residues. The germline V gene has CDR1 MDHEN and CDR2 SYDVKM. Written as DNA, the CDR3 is TGTGCCAGCAGAACCCAACCAGGGGGTTCCTATGGCTACACCTTC. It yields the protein CASRTQPGGSYGYTF.

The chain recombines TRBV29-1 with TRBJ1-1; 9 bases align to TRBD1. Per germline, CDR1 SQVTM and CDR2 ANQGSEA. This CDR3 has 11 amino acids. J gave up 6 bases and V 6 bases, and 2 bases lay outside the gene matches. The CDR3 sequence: CSVTGGSEAFF. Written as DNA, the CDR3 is TGCAGCGTCACAGGGGGCTCTGAAGCTTTCTTT.

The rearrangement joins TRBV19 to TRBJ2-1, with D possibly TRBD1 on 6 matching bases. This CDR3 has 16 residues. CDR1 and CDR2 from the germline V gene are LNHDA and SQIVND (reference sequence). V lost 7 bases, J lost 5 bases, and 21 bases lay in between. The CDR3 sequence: CASKDSSFYSNNEQFF. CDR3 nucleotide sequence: TGTGCCAGTAAGGACAGTTCTTTTTATTCGAACAATGAGCAGTTCTTC.

CDR3 sequence (DNA): TGTGCCAGCAGCCAAGGAGGACAGGTGAATTACGAGCAGTACTTC. This gives the protein CASSQGGQVNYEQYF. The chain recombines TRBV5-4 with TRBJ2-7; 7 bases align to TRBD1. Germline CDR1 SGHNT, CDR2 YYREEE (reference sequence). The CDR3 covers 15 residues. Unmatched junction bases numbered 11, after V lost 4 bases and J lost 4 bases.

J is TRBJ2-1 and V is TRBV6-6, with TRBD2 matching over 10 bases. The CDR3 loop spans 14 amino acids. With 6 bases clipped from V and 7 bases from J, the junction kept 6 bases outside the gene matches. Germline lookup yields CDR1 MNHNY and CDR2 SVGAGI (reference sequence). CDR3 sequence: CASRKREGRNEQFF. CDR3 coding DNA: TGTGCCAGCAGGAAGCGGGAGGGCCGAAATGAGCAGTTCTTC.

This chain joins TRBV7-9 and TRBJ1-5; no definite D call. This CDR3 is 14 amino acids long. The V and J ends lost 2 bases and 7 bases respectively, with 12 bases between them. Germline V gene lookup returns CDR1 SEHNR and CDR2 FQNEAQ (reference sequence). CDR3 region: CASSLRNLGQPQHF. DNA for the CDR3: TGTGCCAGCAGCTTAAGGAACCTAGGCCAGCCCCAGCATTTT.

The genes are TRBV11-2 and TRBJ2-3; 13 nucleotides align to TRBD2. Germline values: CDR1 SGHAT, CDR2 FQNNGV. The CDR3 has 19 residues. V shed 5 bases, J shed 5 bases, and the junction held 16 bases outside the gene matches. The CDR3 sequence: CASSPRVGAGTSGKDTQYF. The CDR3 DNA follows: TGTGCCAGCAGCCCCCGTGTGGGGGCAGGGACTAGCGGGAAAGATACGCAGTATTTT.

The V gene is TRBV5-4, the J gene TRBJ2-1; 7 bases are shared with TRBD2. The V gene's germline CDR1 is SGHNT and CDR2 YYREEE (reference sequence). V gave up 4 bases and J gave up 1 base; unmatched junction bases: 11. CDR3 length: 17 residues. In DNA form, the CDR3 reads TGTGCCAGCAGCCTTGGGAACGGGGGGATGTCCTACAATGAGCAGTTCTTC. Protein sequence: CASSLGNGGMSYNEQFF. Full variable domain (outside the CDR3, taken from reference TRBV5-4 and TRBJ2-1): ETGVTQSPTHLIKTRGQQVTLRCSSQSGHNTVSWYQQALGQGPQFIFQYYREEENGRGNFPPRFSGLQFPNYSSELNVNALELDDSALYLCASSLGNGGMSYNEQFFGPGTRLTVL.

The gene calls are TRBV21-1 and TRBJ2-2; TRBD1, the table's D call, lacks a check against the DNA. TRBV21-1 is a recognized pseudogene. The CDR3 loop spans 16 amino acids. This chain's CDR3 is CASSKRAREYTGELFF. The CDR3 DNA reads TGTGCCAGCAGCAAAAGGGCCAGGGAATACACCGGGGAGCTGTTTTTT.